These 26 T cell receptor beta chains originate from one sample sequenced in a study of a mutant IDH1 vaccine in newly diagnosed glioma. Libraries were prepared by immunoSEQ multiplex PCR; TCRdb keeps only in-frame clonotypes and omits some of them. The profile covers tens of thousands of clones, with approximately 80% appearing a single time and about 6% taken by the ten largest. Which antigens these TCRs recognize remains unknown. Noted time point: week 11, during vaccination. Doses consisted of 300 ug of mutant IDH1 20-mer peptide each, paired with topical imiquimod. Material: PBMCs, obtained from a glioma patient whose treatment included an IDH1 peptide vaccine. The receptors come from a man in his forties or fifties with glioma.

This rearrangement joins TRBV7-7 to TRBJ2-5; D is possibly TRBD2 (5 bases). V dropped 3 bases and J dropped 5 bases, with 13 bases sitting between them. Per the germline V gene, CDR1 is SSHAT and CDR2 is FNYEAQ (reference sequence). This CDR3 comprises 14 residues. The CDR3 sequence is CASSLNLASETQYF. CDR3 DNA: TGTGCCAGCAGCTTGAACCTAGCCAGTGAGACCCAGTACTTC.

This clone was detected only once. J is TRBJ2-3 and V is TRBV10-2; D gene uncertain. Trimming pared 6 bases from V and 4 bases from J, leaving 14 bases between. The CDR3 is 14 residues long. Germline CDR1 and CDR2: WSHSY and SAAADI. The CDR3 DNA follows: TGCGCCAGCAGCCAGACCGCCAAGGCAGATACGCAGTATTTT. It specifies CASSQTAKADTQYF.

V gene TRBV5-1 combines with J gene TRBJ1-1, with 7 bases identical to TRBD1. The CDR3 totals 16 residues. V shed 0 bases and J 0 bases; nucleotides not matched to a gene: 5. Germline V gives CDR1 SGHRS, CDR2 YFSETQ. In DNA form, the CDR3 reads TGCGCCAGCAGCTTGGGCGGGGACAGTATGAACACTGAAGCTTTCTTT. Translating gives CASSLGGDSMNTEAFF. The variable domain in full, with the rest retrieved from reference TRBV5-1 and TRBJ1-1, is KAGVTQTPRYLIKTRGQQVTLSCSPISGHRSVSWYQQTPGQGLQFLFEYFSETQRNKGNFPGRFSGRQFSNSRSEMNVSTLELGDSALYLCASSLGGDSMNTEAFFGQGTRLTVV.

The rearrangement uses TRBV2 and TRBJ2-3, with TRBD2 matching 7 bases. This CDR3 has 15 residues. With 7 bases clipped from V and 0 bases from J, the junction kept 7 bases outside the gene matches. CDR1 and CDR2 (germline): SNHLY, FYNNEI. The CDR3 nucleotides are TGTGCCAGCAAGCTAGCGGCAGCTAGCACAGATACGCAGTATTTT. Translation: CASKLAAASTDTQYF.

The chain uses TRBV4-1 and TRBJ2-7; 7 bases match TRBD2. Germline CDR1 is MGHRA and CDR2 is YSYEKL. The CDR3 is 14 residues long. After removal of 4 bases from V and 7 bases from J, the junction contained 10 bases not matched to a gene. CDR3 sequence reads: CASSLPGGEDEQYF. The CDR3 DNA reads TGCGCCAGCAGCCTTCCTGGGGGGGAGGATGAGCAGTACTTC.

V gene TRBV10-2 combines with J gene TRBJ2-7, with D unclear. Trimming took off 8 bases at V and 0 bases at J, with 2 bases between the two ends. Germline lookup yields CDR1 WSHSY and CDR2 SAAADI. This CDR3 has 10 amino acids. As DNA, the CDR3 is TGCGCCAGCTCCTCCTACGAGCAGTACTTC. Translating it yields CASSSYEQYF.

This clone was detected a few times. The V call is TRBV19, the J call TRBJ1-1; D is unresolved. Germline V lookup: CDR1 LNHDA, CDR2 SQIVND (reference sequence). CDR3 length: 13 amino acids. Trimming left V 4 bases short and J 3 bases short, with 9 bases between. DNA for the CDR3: TGTGCCAGTAGTAGCCGGTGGGACACTGAAGCTTTCTTT. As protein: CASSSRWDTEAFF. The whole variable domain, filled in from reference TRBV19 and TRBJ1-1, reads DGGITQSPKYLFRKEGQNVTLSCEQNLNHDAMYWYRQDPGQGLRLIYYSQIVNDFQKGDIAEGYSVSREKKESFPLTVTSAQKNPTAFYLCASSSRWDTEAFFGQGTRLTVV.

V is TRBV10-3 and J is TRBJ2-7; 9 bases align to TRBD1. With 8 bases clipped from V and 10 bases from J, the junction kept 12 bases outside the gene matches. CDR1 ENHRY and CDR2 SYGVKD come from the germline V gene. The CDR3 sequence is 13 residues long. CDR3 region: CAIAPGQGRQQYF. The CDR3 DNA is TGTGCCATCGCGCCGGGACAGGGAAGACAACAGTACTTC.

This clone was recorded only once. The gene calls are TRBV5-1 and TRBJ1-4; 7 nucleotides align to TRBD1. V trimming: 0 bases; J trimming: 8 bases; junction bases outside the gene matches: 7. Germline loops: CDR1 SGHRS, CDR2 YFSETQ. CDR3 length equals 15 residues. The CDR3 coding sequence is TGCGCCAGCAGCTTGGATCAGGGGGGAATGGAAAAACTGTTTTTT. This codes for CASSLDQGGMEKLFF.

The DNA of the CDR3 is TGTGCCAGCAGTTGGGACAGCAATCAGCCCCAGCATTTT. It translates to CASSWDSNQPQHF. This sequence joins TRBV2 and TRBJ1-5; a possible D gene is TRBD1 (5 bases). The CDR3 runs to 13 residues. V gave up 5 bases and J gave up 1 base, with 6 bases separating them. The germline V gene has CDR1 SNHLY and CDR2 FYNNEI. Complete variable domain (other parts from reference TRBV2 and TRBJ1-5): EPEVTQTPSHQVTQMGQEVILRCVPISNHLYFYWYRQILGQKVEFLVSFYNNEISEKSEIFDDQFSVERPDGSNFTLKIRSTKLEDSAMYFCASSWDSNQPQHFGDGTRLSIL.

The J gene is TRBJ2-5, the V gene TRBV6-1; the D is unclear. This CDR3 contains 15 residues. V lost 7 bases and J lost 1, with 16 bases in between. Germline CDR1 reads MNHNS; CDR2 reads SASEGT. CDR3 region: CASTQSLPPQETQYF. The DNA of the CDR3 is TGTGCCAGCACTCAGAGTTTACCCCCCCAAGAGACCCAGTACTTC.

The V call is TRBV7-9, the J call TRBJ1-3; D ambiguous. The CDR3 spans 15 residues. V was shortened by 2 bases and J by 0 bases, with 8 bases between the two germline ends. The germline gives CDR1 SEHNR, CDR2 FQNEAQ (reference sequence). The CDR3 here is CASSLLMSSGNTIYF. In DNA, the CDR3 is TGTGCCAGCAGCTTACTAATGAGCTCTGGAAACACCATATATTTT.

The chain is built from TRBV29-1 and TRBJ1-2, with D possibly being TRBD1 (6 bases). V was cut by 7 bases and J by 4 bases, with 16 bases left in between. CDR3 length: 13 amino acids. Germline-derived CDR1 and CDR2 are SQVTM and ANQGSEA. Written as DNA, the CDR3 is TGCAGCGCCCGAGGCGGCAGGGGCTATGGCTACACCTTC. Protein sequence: CSARGGRGYGYTF.

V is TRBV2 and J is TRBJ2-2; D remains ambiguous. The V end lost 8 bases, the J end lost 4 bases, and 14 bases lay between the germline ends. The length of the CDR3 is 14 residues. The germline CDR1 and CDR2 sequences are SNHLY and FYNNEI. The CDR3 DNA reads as TGTGCCAGCTGTTCTAGGTGGGGCACCGGGGAGCTGTTTTTT. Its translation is CASCSRWGTGELFF. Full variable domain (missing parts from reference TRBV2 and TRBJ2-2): EPEVTQTPSHQVTQMGQEVILRCVPISNHLYFYWYRQILGQKVEFLVSFYNNEISEKSEIFDDQFSVERPDGSNFTLKIRSTKLEDSAMYFCASCSRWGTGELFFGEGSRLTVL.

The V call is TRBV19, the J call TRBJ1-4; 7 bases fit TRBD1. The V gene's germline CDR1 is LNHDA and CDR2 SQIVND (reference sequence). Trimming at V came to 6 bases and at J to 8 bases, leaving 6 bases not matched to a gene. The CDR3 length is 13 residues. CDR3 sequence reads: CASRTGQPEKLFF. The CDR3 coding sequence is TGTGCCAGTAGGACGGGACAGCCAGAAAAACTGTTTTTT.

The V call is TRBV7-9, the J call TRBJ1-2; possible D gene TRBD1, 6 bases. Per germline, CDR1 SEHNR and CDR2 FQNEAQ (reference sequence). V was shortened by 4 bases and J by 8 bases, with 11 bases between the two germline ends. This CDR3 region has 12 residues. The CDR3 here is CASSSGARGYTF. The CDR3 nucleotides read TGTGCCAGCAGCTCAGGGGCGCGAGGCTACACCTTC.

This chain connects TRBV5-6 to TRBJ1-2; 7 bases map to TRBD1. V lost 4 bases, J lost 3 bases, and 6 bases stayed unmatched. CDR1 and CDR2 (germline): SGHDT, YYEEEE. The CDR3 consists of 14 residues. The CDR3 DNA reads TGTGCCAGCAGCCCGGGGACAGCCGACTATGGCTACACCTTC. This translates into CASSPGTADYGYTF.

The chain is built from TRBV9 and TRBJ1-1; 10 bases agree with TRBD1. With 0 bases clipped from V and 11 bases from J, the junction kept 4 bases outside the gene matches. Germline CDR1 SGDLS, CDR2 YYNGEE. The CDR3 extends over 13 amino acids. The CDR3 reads CASSVVGTGAAFF. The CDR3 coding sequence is TGTGCCAGCAGCGTAGTAGGGACAGGGGCCGCTTTCTTT.

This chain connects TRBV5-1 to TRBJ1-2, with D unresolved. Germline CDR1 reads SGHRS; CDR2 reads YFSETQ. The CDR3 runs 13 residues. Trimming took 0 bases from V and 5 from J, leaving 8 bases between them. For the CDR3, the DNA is TGCGCCAGCAGCTTGGAGGGAAGTTATGGCTACACCTTC. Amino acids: CASSLEGSYGYTF.

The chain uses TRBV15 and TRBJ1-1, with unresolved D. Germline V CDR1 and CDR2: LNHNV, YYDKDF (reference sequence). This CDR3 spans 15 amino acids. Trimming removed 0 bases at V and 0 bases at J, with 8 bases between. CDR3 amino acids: CATSRDKVLNTEAFF. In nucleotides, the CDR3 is TGTGCCACCAGCAGAGACAAGGTCCTGAACACTGAAGCTTTCTTT.

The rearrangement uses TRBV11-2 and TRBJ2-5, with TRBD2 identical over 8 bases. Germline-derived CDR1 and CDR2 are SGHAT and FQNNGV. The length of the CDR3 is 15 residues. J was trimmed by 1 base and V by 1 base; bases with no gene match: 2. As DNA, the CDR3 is TGTGCCAGCAGCTTAGGTGCGGGAGGCCAAGAGACCCAGTACTTC. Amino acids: CASSLGAGGQETQYF.

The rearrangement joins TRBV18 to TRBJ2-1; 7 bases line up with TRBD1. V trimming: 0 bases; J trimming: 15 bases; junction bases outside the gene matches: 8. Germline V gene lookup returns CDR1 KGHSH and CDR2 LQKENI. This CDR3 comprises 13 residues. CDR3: CASSPPGKGATFF. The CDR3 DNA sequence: TGTGCCAGCTCACCACCGGGCAAGGGGGCTACGTTCTTC.

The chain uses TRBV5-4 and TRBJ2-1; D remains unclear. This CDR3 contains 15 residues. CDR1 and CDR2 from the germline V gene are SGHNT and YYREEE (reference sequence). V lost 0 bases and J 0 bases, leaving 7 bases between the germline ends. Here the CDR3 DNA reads TGTGCCAGCAGCTTGGATGGGAACTCCTACAATGAGCAGTTCTTC. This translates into CASSLDGNSYNEQFF.

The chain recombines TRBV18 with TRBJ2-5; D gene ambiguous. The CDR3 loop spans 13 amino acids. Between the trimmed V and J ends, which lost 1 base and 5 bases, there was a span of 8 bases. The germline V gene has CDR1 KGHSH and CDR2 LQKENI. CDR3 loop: CASSPLRVETQYF. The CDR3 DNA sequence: TGTGCCAGCTCACCACTTAGGGTCGAGACCCAGTACTTC. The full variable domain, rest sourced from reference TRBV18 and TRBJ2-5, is NAGVMQNPRHLVRRRGQEARLRCSPMKGHSHVYWYRQLPEEGLKFMVYLQKENIIDESGMPKERFSAEFPKEGPSILRIQQVVRGDSAAYFCASSPLRVETQYFGPGTRLLVL.

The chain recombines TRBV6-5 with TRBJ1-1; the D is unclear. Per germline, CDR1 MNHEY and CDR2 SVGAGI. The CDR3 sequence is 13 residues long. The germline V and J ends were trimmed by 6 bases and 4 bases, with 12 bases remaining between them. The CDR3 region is CASSLGPRTEAFF. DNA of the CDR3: TGTGCCAGCAGCCTCGGACCTCGCACTGAAGCTTTCTTT.

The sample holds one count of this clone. The DNA of the CDR3 is TGCGCCAGCAGCCAAGAGGGGGGAGGTTATAGCAATCAGCCCCAGCATTTT. Encoded protein: CASSQEGGGYSNQPQHF. This chain links TRBV4-1 with TRBJ1-5; D perhaps matches TRBD1 (5 bases). The CDR3 extends over 17 amino acids. Between the trimmed V and J ends, which lost 0 bases and 0 bases, there was a span of 12 bases. From germline, CDR1 is MGHRA and CDR2 YSYEKL.